These T cell receptor beta chains were read from a single sample in a study of T cell responses to AZD1222 COVID-19 vaccine. TCRdb's table, derived via immunoSEQ multiplex PCR, lists solely in-frame clones and lacks some. Here the sample spans around 130,000 clones, approximately 93% being singletons. The starting material was peripheral blood, obtained on day 0 of AZD1222 vaccination. The origin of the receptors is an adult in good health. The conserved cysteine and the conserved F or W are not part of the CDR3 here. The size field is filled for only some rows; it gives once, few, many or a size class.

clone_size,v_call,cdr3_length,j_call,cdr3_aa
once,TRBV29-1,13,TRBJ1-4,SVLTGGATNEKLF
NA,TRBV5-4,16,TRBJ2-1,ASSFELAGGTRGHEQF
NA,TRBV12-3/TRBV12-4,10,TRBJ1-5,ASSPRVQPQH
NA,TRBV9,11,TRBJ1-1,ASSADMWTEAF
NA,TRBV5-5,8,TRBJ2-7,ASSLSGGL
NA,TRBV27,10,TRBJ2-7,ASSLNSGLKY
NA,TRBV27,12,TRBJ2-1,ASSLWGTSNEQF
NA,TRBV9,14,TRBJ2-2,ASSVGTGADTGELF
NA,TRBV10-3,12,TRBJ2-1,AISEGLASNEQF
NA,TRBV18,9,TRBJ2-1,ASSPRDEQF
NA,TRBV7-9,13,TRBJ1-4,ASSLSRGSNEKLF
NA,TRBV5-6,14,TRBJ1-2,ASSLVYRTTNYGYT
few,TRBV18,11,TRBJ1-4,ASSPERGEKLF
NA,TRBV6-2/TRBV6-3,12,TRBJ1-5,ASSYGRSNQPQH
once,TRBV3-1/TRBV3-2,14,TRBJ1-2,ASGFLGGLDSYGYT
NA,TRBV5-1,13,TRBJ2-3,ASSWTGDSTDTQY
NA,TRBV4-2,10,TRBJ1-1,ASSQRNTEAF
NA,TRBV9,11,TRBJ1-5,ASSESGDEPQH
NA,TRBV27,11,TRBJ2-5,ASSLVGEETQY
NA,TRBV9,13,TRBJ2-1,ASSVDGTSIDEQF
NA,TRBV28,14,TRBJ1-6,AIKLLGGADNSPLH
NA,TRBV19,10,TRBJ1-5,ASSIINQPQH
NA,TRBV6-2/TRBV6-3,15,TRBJ1-2,ASSALGGGQGNYGYT
NA,TRBV15,16,TRBJ2-1,ATSRRGEREGPYNEQF
NA,TRBV6-4,12,TRBJ1-5,ASSPIGGNQPQH
NA,TRBV29-1,12,TRBJ1-1,SVEDSGRGVKAF
NA,TRBV6-4,12,TRBJ2-1,ASSPGGPYNEQF
NA,TRBV3-1/TRBV3-2,12,TRBJ2-3,ASSQTGSPDTQY
NA,TRBV2,11,TRBJ1-4,ASSAGLHEKLF
once,TRBV15,11,TRBJ1-2,ATSEAGPYGYT
NA,TRBV9,11,TRBJ1-2,ASSVTWDYGYT
NA,TRBV30,11,TRBJ2-7,AWSRERRNEQY
once,TRBV11-2,13,TRBJ2-7,ASSPGQGGSYEQY
once,TRBV4-2,16,TRBJ1-4,ASSQDFGTAALNWKLF
NA,TRBV9,14,TRBJ2-5,ASSVGMGLGQETQY
once,TRBV13,18,TRBJ1-3,ASSFLMENRGYVAGNTIY
NA,TRBV6-5,12,TRBJ1-1,ASSYSRWAHEAF
NA,TRBV7-9,11,TRBJ1-5,ASSLVGDQPQH
NA,TRBV6-1,12,TRBJ2-7,ASSEPLGGYEQY